The clone carrying this TCR beta chain was seen only a few times. TCRdb reanalysed the RACE reads using MiXCR and keeps one entry per CDR3 protein. This sample has about 90,000 distinct CDR3 sequences; approximately 11% occur once, and the top ten carry 1.1%. The V gene's germline CDR1 is SNHLY and CDR2 FYNNEI. CDR3 size: 14 residues. V was clipped by 8 bases and J by 5 bases; unmatched bases: 8. The sample originates from a study of human T cells and chemical hapten exposure. The sample's time point: patch test 3, about 24 weeks after DPC sensitization. Treatment given: therapeutic diphenylcyclopropenone sensitization with weekly scalp DPC. Blood draws came first, before each patch test. The study enrolled 18 to 70-year-old alopecia patients suitable for DPC. Before extraction, the whole blood was not fractionated, and total RNA was taken from it.

This rearrangement joins TRBV2 to TRBJ1-1; 10 positions match TRBD1. The clonotype originates from a woman in her thirties with alopecia areata. Some clones in this sample may be carry-over from other donors' samples. The sample here was whole blood, taken in connection with sensitization to the hapten diphenylcyclopropenone (DPC). CDR3 nucleotides: TGTGCCAGCCGCAAGGGACAGGGGAGGACTGAAGCTTTCTTT. Protein: CASRKGQGRTEAFF.